This T cell receptor beta chain was found in a study of shared clonotypes between healthy human individuals. The wider study: Each donor contributed plates that comprised three CD4 naive, three CD4 memory, two CD8 naive and one CD8 memory.

In this sample, this clone turned up a few times. Its target is not known. Germline V gene lookup returns CDR1 MNHNY and CDR2 SVGAGI (reference sequence). V lost 6 bases to trimming and J lost 7 bases, with 13 bases between them. The length of the CDR3 is 13 residues. Profiling relied on immunoSEQ multiplex PCR, and the TCRdb table lists in-frame clones only, not all of them. The profile shows 640,000 or so clones, less than 80% of them singletons. Findings and caveats of the study: Among several donors, approximately 5% of naive CD4 clonotypes were found in common.

The rearrangement uses TRBV6-6 and TRBJ1-5; D unclear. Sequences were obtained from memory CD4+ T cells sorted from blood. The subset is: CD45RA-negative fraction. The receptor's source is a woman aged 30 to 39 in good health. The DNA for the CDR3 is TGTGCCAGCAGCCCCCTTCAAGGGCAGCCCCAGCATTTT. Residues: CASSPLQGQPQHF.